This entry is about one T cell receptor (beta chain). The antigen is not known. Only Caucasian adults living in Nashville, Tennessee made up the donor group. Negatively enriched CD4+ T cells were divided by CD45RA into naive and memory. This entry belongs to a study of shared clonotypes between healthy human individuals. Study conclusions and caveats: What naive subsets generally showed was a larger estimated richness than memory subsets showed.

Trimming shortened V by 0 bases and J by 0 bases, and 6 bases separated the two germline ends. Per germline, CDR1 SGHTS and CDR2 YDEGEE. CDR3 length: 15 residues. Once extracted for a subset, genomic DNA was divided evenly among several immunoSEQ plates. Produced via immunoSEQ multiplex PCR; TCRdb's table is partial and in-frame only. The data hold over 400,000 clones, with about 96% observed a single time. The specimen sequenced was naive CD4+ T cells sorted from blood. Subset specified: CD45RA+ positively selected. The TCR originated in a woman between 25 and 40 years old in good health. This sequence joins TRBV5-8 and TRBJ2-2; no definite D call. The CDR3 region has the DNA TGTGCCAGCAGCTTGGCTCATACGAACACCGGGGAGCTGTTTTTT. Amino acids: CASSLAHTNTGELFF.